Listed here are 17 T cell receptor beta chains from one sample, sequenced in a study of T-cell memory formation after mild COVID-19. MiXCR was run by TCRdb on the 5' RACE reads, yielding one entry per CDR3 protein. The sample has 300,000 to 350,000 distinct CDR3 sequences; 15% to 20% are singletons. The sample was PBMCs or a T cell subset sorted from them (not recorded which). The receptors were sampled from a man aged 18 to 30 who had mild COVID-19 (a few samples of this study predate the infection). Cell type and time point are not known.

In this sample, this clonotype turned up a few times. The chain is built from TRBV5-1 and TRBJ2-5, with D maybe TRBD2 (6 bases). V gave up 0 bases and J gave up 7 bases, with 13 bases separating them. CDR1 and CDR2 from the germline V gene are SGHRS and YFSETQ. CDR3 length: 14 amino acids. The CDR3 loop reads CASSLVLGGGTQYF. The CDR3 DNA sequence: TGCGCCAGCAGCTTGGTCCTGGGAGGAGGGACCCAGTACTTC.

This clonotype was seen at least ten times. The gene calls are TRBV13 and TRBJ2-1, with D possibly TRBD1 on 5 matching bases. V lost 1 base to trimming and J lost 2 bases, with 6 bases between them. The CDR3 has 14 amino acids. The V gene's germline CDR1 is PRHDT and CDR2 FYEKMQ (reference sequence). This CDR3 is CASSLVGPYNEQFF. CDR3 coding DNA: TGTGCCAGCAGCTTAGTGGGGCCCTACAATGAGCAGTTCTTC.

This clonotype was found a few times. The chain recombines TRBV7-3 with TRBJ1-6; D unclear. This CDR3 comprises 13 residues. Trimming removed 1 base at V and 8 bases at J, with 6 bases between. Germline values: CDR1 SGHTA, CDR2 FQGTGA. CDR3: CASSLSKDSPLHF. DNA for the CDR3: TGTGCCAGCAGCTTAAGCAAGGATTCACCCCTCCACTTT.

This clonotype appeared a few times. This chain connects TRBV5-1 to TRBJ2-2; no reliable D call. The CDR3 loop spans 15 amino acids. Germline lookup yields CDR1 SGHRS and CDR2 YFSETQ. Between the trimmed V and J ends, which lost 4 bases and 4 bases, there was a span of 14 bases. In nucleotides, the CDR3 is TGCGCCAGCAGCACTGGTCCCGTCGGCACCGGGGAGCTGTTTTTT. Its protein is CASSTGPVGTGELFF.

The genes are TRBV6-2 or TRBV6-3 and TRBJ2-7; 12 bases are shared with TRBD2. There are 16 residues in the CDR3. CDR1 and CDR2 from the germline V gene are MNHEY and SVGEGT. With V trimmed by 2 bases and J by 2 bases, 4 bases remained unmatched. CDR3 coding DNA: TGTGCCAGCAGTTACCGAGGACTAGCGGGGCCCTACGAGCAGTACTTC. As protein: CASSYRGLAGPYEQYF.

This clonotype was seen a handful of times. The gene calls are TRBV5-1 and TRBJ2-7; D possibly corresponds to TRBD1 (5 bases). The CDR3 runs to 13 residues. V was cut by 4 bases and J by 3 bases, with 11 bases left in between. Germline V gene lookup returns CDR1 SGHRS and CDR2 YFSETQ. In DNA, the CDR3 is TGCGCCAGCAGCCCAACAGGTCTCTACGAGCAGTACGTC. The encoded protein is CASSPTGLYEQYV.

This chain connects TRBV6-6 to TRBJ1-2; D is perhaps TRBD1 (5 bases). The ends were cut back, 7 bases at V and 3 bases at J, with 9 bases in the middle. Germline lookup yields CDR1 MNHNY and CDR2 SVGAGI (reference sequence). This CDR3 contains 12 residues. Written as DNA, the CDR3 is TGTGCCAGCACCCCCAGGGACTATGGCTACACCTTC. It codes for CASTPRDYGYTF.

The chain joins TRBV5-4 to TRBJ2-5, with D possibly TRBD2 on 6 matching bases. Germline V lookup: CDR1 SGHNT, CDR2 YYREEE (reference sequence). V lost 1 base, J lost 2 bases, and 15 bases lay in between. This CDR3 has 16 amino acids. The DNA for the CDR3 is TGTGCCAGCAGCTTGCTTGGCGGGGAGGTACAAGAGACCCAGTACTTC. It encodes CASSLLGGEVQETQYF.

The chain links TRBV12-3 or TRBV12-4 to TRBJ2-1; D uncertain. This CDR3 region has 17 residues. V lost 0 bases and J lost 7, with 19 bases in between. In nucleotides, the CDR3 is TGTGCCAGCAGTTTAGCGCACGTTTCAGATTCCGGAAATGAGCAGTTCTTC. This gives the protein CASSLAHVSDSGNEQFF.

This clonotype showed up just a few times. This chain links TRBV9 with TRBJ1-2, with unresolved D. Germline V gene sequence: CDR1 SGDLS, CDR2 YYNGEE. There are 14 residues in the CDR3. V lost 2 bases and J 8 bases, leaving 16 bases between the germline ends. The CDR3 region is CASSVGLTAAGYTF. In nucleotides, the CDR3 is TGTGCCAGCAGCGTCGGCCTTACCGCTGCCGGCTACACCTTC. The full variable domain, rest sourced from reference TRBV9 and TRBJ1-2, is DSGVTQTPKHLITATGQRVTLRCSPRSGDLSVYWYQQSLDQGLQFLIQYYNGEERAKGNILERFSAQQFPDLHSELNLSSLELGDSALYFCASSVGLTAAGYTFGSGTRLTVV.

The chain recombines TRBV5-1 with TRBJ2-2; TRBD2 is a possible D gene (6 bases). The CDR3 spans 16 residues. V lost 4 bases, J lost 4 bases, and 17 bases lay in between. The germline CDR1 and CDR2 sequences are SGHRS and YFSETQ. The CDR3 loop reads CASSREPGVSTGELFF. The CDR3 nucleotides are TGCGCCAGCAGCCGAGAACCGGGGGTGAGCACCGGGGAGCTGTTTTTT.

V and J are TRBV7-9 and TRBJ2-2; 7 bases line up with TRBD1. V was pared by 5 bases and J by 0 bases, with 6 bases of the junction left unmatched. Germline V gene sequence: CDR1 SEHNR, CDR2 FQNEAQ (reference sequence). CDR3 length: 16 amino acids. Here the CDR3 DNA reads TGTGCCAGCAGCCGGACCGGGACAGCGAACACCGGGGAGCTGTTTTTT. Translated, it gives CASSRTGTANTGELFF.

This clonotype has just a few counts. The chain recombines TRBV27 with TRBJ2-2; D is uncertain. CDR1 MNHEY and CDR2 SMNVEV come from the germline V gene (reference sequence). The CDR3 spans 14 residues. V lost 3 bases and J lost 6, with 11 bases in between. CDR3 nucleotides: TGTGCCAGCAGTTTCCGGGTTCGGGCCGGGGAGCTGTTTTTT. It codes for CASSFRVRAGELFF.

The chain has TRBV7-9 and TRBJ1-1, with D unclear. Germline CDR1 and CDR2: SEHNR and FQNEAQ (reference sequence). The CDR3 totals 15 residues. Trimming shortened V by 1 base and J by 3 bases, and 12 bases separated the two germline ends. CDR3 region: CASSLEGEGYTEAFF. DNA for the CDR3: TGTGCCAGCAGCTTAGAGGGAGAAGGGTACACTGAAGCTTTCTTT.

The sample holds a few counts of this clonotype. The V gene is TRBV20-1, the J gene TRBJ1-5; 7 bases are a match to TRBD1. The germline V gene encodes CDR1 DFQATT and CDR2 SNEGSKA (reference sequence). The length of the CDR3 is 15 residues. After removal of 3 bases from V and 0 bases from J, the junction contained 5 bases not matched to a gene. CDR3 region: CSARWTGYSNQPQHF. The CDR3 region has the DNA TGCAGTGCTAGGTGGACAGGTTATAGCAATCAGCCCCAGCATTTT.

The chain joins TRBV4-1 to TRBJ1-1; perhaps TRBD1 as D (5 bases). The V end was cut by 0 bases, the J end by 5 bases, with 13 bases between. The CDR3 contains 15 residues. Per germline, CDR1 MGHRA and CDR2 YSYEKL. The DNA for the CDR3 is TGCGCCAGCAGCCAAGAAGCTCCAGGGTGGACTGAAGCTTTCTTT. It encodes CASSQEAPGWTEAFF.

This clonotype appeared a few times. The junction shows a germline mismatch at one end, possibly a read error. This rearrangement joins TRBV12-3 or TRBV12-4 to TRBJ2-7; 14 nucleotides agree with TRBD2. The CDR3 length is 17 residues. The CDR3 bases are TGTGCCAGCACTTTAAGGGGACTAGCGGGGGCCCAGCACGAGCAGTACTTC. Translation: CASTLRGLAGAQHEQYF.